The clone carrying this T cell receptor (beta chain) was seen at least ten times. The sample comes from a study of T cells in Graves' hyperthyroidism and ophthalmopathy. Germline-derived CDR1 and CDR2 are LGHDT and YNNKEL (reference sequence). V was trimmed by 4 bases and J by 2 bases, leaving 9 bases between them. The CDR3 is 13 amino acids. Amplified TCR beta CDR3 regions derived from RNA transcripts. HTBI primers were employed in a first-round RT-PCR of the TCR CDR3. One entry per CDR3 protein, called by TCRdb with MiXCR from the multiplex PCR reads. The profile shows 480,000 or so distinct CDR3 sequences, around an eighth of them singletons.

Sequencing used blood. The J gene is TRBJ2-7, the V gene TRBV3-1; weak D call: TRBD2 (5 bases). This TCR was recovered from a woman between 18 and 29 years old with Graves' hyperthyroidism. The CDR3 sequence: CASSPDLTYEQYF. The CDR3 nucleotides are TGTGCCAGCAGCCCGGACTTAACCTACGAGCAGTACTTC.